Presented here are 6 T cell receptor beta chains from one specimen sequenced in a study of T cells after yellow fever vaccination. In TCRdb, the 5' RACE reads were re-called with MiXCR into one record per CDR3 protein. There are some 320,000 distinct CDR3 sequences in the sample; roughly 9.4% occur only once, and more than 15% lies in the top ten. Source: PBMCs, taken on the day of the first yellow fever vaccination. The receptors shown here come from a man between 18 and 29 years old who received the YFV17D yellow fever vaccine.

The V and J genes are TRBV15 and TRBJ2-2; 11 positions match TRBD1. Germline values: CDR1 LNHNV, CDR2 YYDKDF (reference sequence). CDR3 size: 15 residues. J was trimmed by 5 bases and V by 5 bases; bases with no gene match: 4. Here the CDR3 DNA reads TGTGCCACCAGCCCCGGGACAGGGGGGACCGGGGAGCTGTTTTTT. This translates into CATSPGTGGTGELFF.

The rearrangement uses TRBV12-3 or TRBV12-4 and TRBJ1-2; 8 positions match TRBD1. The CDR3 covers 12 residues. V was pared by 5 bases and J by 7 bases, with 3 bases of the junction left unmatched. CDR3 loop: CASSRQGTGYTF. The CDR3 nucleotides read TGTGCCAGCAGTCGACAGGGGACTGGCTACACCTTC.

This clonotype appeared a few times. The rearrangement joins TRBV19 to TRBJ2-1; possible D gene TRBD2, 6 bases. V was shortened by 5 bases and J by 12 bases, with 17 bases between the two germline ends. The CDR3 sequence is 13 residues long. Germline V gene data show CDR1 as LNHDA and CDR2 as SQIVND (reference sequence). CDR3 nucleotides: TGTGCCAGTAGTTTCGCGGGGATAAGGGGGCAGTTCTTC. It translates to CASSFAGIRGQFF.

CDR3 in DNA: TGTGCCAGCAGCCCCCCAGGTGGTGGCTACACCTTC. It codes for CASSPPGGGYTF. This rearrangement joins TRBV4-2 to TRBJ1-2; D not resolved. CDR3 length equals 12 residues. The V and J ends lost 4 bases and 7 bases respectively, with 10 bases between them. Per the germline V gene, CDR1 is LGHNA and CDR2 is YNFKEQ.

V and J are TRBV20-1 and TRBJ1-3; 9 bases map to TRBD1. Germline V gene sequence: CDR1 DFQATT, CDR2 SNEGSKA (reference sequence). J lost 0 bases, V lost 6 bases, and 6 bases had no gene match. The CDR3 extends over 15 amino acids. The CDR3 is CSAPDRGTSGNTIYF. CDR3 nucleotides: TGCAGTGCACCCGACAGGGGGACCTCTGGAAACACCATATATTTT.

The CDR3 DNA reads TGTGCCAGCAGTATCGGGAAAGGAACTGAAGCTTTCTTT. Translation gives CASSIGKGTEAFF. J is TRBJ1-1 and V is TRBV6-1; D not resolved. CDR3 length: 13 residues. V was clipped by 5 bases and J by 5 bases, with 12 bases between them. The germline CDR1 and CDR2 sequences are MNHNS and SASEGT.